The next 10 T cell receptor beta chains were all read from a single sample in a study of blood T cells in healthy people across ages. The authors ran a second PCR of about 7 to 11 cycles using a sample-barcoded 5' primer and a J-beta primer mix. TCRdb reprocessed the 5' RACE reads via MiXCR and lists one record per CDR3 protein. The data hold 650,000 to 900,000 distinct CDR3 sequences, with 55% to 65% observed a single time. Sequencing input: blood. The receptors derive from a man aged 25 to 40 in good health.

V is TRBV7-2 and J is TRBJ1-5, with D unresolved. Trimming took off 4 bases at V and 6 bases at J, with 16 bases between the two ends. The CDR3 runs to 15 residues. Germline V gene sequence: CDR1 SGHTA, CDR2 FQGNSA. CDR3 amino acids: CASSSTTWRAQPQHF. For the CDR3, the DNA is TGTGCCAGCAGCTCCACAACTTGGCGGGCTCAGCCCCAGCATTTT.

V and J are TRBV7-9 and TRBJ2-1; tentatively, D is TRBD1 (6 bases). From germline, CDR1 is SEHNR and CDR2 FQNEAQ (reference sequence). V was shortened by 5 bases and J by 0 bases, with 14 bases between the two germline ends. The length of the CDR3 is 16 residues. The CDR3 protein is CASSGDMAHSYNEQFF. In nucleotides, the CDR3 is TGTGCCAGCAGCGGGGACATGGCACACTCCTACAATGAGCAGTTCTTC.

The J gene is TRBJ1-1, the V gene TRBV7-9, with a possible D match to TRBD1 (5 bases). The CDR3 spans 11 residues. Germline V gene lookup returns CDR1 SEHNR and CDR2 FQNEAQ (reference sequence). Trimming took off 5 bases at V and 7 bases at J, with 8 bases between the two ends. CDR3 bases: TGTGCCAGCAGCCGGGACTTTGAAGCTTTCTTT. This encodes CASSRDFEAFF.

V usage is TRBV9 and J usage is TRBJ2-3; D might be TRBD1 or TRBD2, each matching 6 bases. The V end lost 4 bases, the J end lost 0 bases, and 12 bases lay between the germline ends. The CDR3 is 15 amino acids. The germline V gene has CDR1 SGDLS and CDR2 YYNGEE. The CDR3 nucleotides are TGTGCCAGCAGCCCGGGGGCAGCCAGCACAGATACGCAGTATTTT. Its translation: CASSPGAASTDTQYF.

The CDR3, as DNA: TGTGCCAGCAGCCAACACGGGCAGGGTGCAGAGACCCAGTACTTC. Amino acids: CASSQHGQGAETQYF. The chain recombines TRBV3-1 with TRBJ2-5, with a possible D match to TRBD1 (5 bases). The CDR3 is 15 amino acids. The ends were cut back, 2 bases at V and 4 bases at J, with 14 bases in the middle. The germline V gene has CDR1 LGHDT and CDR2 YNNKEL (reference sequence).

CDR3 sequence: CATSRGSGPKGTDTQYF. The CDR3 DNA reads as TGTGCCACCAGCAGAGGTTCGGGACCAAAGGGGACAGATACGCAGTATTTT. J is TRBJ2-3 and V is TRBV15, with D perhaps matching TRBD1 or TRBD2 (5 bases each). The germline V gene has CDR1 LNHNV and CDR2 YYDKDF (reference sequence). CDR3 length: 17 amino acids. Between the trimmed V and J ends, which lost 1 base and 3 bases, there was a span of 17 bases. The whole variable domain, filled in from reference TRBV15 and TRBJ2-3, reads DAMVIQNPRYQVTQFGKPVTLSCSQTLNHNVMYWYQQKSSQAPKLLFHYYDKDFNNEADTPDNFQSRRPNTSFCFLDIRSPGLGDTAMYLCATSRGSGPKGTDTQYFGPGTRLTVL.

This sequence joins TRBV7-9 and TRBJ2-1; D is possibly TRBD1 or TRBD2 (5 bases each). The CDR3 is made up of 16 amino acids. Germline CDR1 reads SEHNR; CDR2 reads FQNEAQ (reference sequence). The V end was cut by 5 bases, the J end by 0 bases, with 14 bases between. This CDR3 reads CASSHDPGSSYNEQFF. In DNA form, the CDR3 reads TGTGCCAGCAGCCACGATCCAGGGAGCTCCTACAATGAGCAGTTCTTC.

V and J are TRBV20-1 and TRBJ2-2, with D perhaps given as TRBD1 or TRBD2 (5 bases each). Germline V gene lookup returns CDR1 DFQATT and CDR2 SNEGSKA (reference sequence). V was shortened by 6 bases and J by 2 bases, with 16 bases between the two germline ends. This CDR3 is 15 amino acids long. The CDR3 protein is CSAFTGRTNTGELFF. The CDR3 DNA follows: TGCAGTGCCTTTACGGGACGGACCAACACCGGGGAGCTGTTTTTT.

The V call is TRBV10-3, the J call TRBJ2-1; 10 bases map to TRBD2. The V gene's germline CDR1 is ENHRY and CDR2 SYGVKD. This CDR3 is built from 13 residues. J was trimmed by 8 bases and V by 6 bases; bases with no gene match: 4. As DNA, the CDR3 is TGTGCCATCAGGAATCTAGCGGGAGATGAGCAGTTCTTC. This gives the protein CAIRNLAGDEQFF.

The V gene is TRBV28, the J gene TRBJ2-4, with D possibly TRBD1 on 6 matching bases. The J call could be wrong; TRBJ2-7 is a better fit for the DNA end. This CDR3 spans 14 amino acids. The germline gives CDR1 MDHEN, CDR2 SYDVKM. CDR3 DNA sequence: TGTGCCAGCAGTGTAAGGGGGATAGTCAACGAGCAGTACTTC. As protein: CASSVRGIVNEQYF.